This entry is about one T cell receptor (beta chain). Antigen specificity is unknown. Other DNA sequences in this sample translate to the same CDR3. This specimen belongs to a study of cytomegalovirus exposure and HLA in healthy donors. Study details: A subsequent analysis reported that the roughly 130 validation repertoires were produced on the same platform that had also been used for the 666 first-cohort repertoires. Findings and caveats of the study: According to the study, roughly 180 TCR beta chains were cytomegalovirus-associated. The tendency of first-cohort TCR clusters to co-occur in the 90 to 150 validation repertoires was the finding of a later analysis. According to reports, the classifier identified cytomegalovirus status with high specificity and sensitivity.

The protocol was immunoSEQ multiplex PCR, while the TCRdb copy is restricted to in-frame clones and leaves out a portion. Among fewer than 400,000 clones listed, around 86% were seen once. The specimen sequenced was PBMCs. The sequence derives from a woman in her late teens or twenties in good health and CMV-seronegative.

CDR3 coding DNA: TGCGCCAGCAGCTTACTAGCGGGAGAGGGCACCGGGGAGCTGTTTTTT. It is translated as CASSLLAGEGTGELFF. V is TRBV5-1 and J is TRBJ2-2, with TRBD2 identical over 11 bases. CDR1 and CDR2 (germline): SGHRS, YFSETQ. This CDR3 has 16 amino acids. The ends lost 2 bases at V and 4 bases at J; junction bases unmatched: 4.